This is a list of T cell receptor beta chains from one sample in a study of cytomegalovirus exposure and HLA in healthy donors. Profiled with immunoSEQ multiplex PCR; TCRdb holds only in-frame clones, not every one. The sample yields some 120,000 clones, 74% seen once. Sample: PBMCs. These receptors all come from a human donor in good health. CDR3s include the opening cysteine and the closing phenylalanine or tryptophan. The D gene is left open where the match is weak. Only part of the rows carry a size: once, few, many, or a class if the clone is expanded.

DNA: TGTGCCAGCAGCTTAGCTGGCACCACAACTAATGAAAAACTGTTTTTT; CDR3: CASSLAGTTTNEKLFF; size: NA; D: NA; V: TRBV7-8; J: TRBJ1-4
DNA: TGTGCCAGCAGGTACCACAGGGGGGTGAACACTGAAGCTTTCTTT; CDR3: CASRYHRGVNTEAFF; size: NA; D: TRBD1; V: TRBV28; J: TRBJ1-1
DNA: TGTGCCAGTAGCCCGATTACAAATTCACCCCTCCACTTT; CDR3: CASSPITNSPLHF; size: NA; D: NA; V: TRBV19; J: TRBJ1-6
DNA: TGTGCCAGCAGACGAGGGGAGACCCAGTACTTC; CDR3: CASRRGETQYF; size: NA; D: NA; V: TRBV2; J: TRBJ2-5
DNA: TGTGCCACCCAAAAAACAGGGTTGAACACTGAAGCTTTCTTT; CDR3: CATQKTGLNTEAFF; size: NA; D: NA; V: TRBV10-3; J: TRBJ1-1
DNA: TGTGCCAGCAGACCCGCCGGGACTATGAACACCGGGGAGCTGTTTTTT; CDR3: CASRPAGTMNTGELFF; size: NA; D: TRBD2; V: TRBV6-6; J: TRBJ2-2
DNA: TGTGCCAGCAGTAAGAGGACAGTTAAACAATATGGCTACACCTTC; CDR3: CASSKRTVKQYGYTF; size: NA; D: NA; V: TRBV28; J: TRBJ1-2
DNA: TGTGCCAGCAAGGCCGGGGGGGTGAACACTGAAGCTTTCTTT; CDR3: CASKAGGVNTEAFF; size: NA; D: NA; V: TRBV27; J: TRBJ1-1
DNA: TGTGCCAGCCGAGCGGGAGCCCCCCCCACGCAGTATTTT; CDR3: CASRAGAPPTQYF; size: NA; D: TRBD2; V: TRBV28; J: TRBJ2-3
DNA: TGTGCCAGCAGCTTAGTAACGGTAGCGGGATTCTCCTCCGAGCAGTACTTC; CDR3: CASSLVTVAGFSSEQYF; size: NA; D: TRBD2; V: TRBV7-9; J: TRBJ2-7
DNA: TGTGCCAGCAGCCAGGGACTAGTGGCAGATACGCAGTATTTT; CDR3: CASSQGLVADTQYF; size: NA; D: TRBD2; V: TRBV5-4; J: TRBJ2-3
DNA: TGTGCCAGCAGCTTGGAGTTGGTTGGGCGGGAGGGCCCGTTGGCGCAGTTCTTC; CDR3: CASSLELVGREGPLAQFF; size: NA; D: TRBD2; V: TRBV5-6; J: TRBJ2-1
DNA: TGCGCCAGCAGCCAGGCCGTAGGGGGCCTGAACAATGAGCAGTTCTTC; CDR3: CASSQAVGGLNNEQFF; size: NA; D: TRBD1; V: TRBV4-3; J: TRBJ2-1
DNA: TGTGCCACCAGCAGAGGGCGGACAGGGCTGGACGAGCAGTACTTC; CDR3: CATSRGRTGLDEQYF; size: NA; D: TRBD1; V: TRBV15; J: TRBJ2-7
DNA: TGTGCCAGCAGTGGGACAGGGGCTGGCGATGAGCAGTTCTTC; CDR3: CASSGTGAGDEQFF; size: NA; D: TRBD1; V: TRBV6-4; J: TRBJ2-1
DNA: TGTGCCAGCAGTTCCCCAGGGGGGCACACCGGGGAGCTGTTTTTT; CDR3: CASSSPGGHTGELFF; size: NA; D: NA; V: TRBV6-5; J: TRBJ2-2
DNA: TGTGCCAGCAGCTACGGGACTAGCGACTACAATGAGCAGTTCTTC; CDR3: CASSYGTSDYNEQFF; size: NA; D: TRBD2; V: TRBV5-5; J: TRBJ2-1
DNA: TGTGCCAGCAGCTCTGGACAGGGGACCCTCTCTGGGGCCAACGTCCTGACTTTC; CDR3: CASSSGQGTLSGANVLTF; size: NA; D: TRBD1; V: TRBV5-8; J: TRBJ2-6
DNA: TGCGCCAGCAGCCCAGGGACAGCTGAAAGCTATGGCTACACCTTC; CDR3: CASSPGTAESYGYTF; size: NA; D: TRBD1; V: TRBV5-1; J: TRBJ1-2
DNA: TGTGCCTGGAGTGTACAAGGGGCCAGGGGTGAAGCTTTCTTT; CDR3: CAWSVQGARGEAFF; size: NA; D: NA; V: TRBV30; J: TRBJ1-1
DNA: TGTGCCAGCTCATCGGGACAGACCAAATACGAGCAGTACTTC; CDR3: CASSSGQTKYEQYF; size: NA; D: TRBD1; V: TRBV18; J: TRBJ2-7
DNA: TGTGCCAGCAGTGAACAGGGAACCAGCAATCAGCCCCAGCATTTT; CDR3: CASSEQGTSNQPQHF; size: NA; D: NA; V: TRBV2; J: TRBJ1-5
DNA: TGTGCCAGTAGTAAAACCGGGACATCCTACAATGAGCAGTTCTTC; CDR3: CASSKTGTSYNEQFF; size: NA; D: NA; V: TRBV19; J: TRBJ2-1
DNA: TGTGCCAGCAGCCAAGTGGACAGGGGGTACTTAGGCTACACCTTC; CDR3: CASSQVDRGYLGYTF; size: NA; D: TRBD1; V: TRBV4-2; J: TRBJ1-2
DNA: TGTGCCAGCAGTCGGACAGACGACTATGGCTACACCTTC; CDR3: CASSRTDDYGYTF; size: NA; D: NA; V: TRBV28; J: TRBJ1-2
DNA: TGTGCCAGCAGCTTGGAAGGGGTAGGGGAAAAACTGTTTTTT; CDR3: CASSLEGVGEKLFF; size: NA; D: NA; V: TRBV5-6; J: TRBJ1-4
DNA: TGCGCCAGCAGCTTTTCCGCATACAGCTATGGCTACACCTTC; CDR3: CASSFSAYSYGYTF; size: NA; D: NA; V: TRBV5-1; J: TRBJ1-2
DNA: TGTGCCAGCCCTAGCGTCGGTAAAAGCTCCTACAATGAGCAGTTCTTC; CDR3: CASPSVGKSSYNEQFF; size: few; D: NA; V: TRBV27; J: TRBJ2-1
DNA: TGTGCCAGCAGCTTGCTCAAACTAGCGGGGTCCTACAATGAGCAGTTCTTC; CDR3: CASSLLKLAGSYNEQFF; size: NA; D: TRBD2; V: TRBV5-4; J: TRBJ2-1
DNA: TGTGCCAGTGGGTTAGCCCCGAGGGAGCAGTATTTT; CDR3: CASGLAPREQYF; size: NA; D: NA; V: TRBV2; J: TRBJ2-3
DNA: TGTGCCAGCAGCTTATCGCGCAGGAACAATGAGCAGTTCTTC; CDR3: CASSLSRRNNEQFF; size: few; D: NA; V: TRBV7-3; J: TRBJ2-1
DNA: TGTGCCAGCGAATCGGGACTAGCGGGAGGTGAGCAGTTCTTC; CDR3: CASESGLAGGEQFF; size: once; D: TRBD2; V: TRBV2; J: TRBJ2-1
DNA: TGTGCCTGGTCTAGGGGACAGGGGCTCTCTGGGGCCAACGTCCTGACTTTC; CDR3: CAWSRGQGLSGANVLTF; size: NA; D: TRBD1; V: TRBV30; J: TRBJ2-6
DNA: TGTGCCAGCAGTTTATTTCAGGGACAGAACAATCAGCCCCAGCATTTT; CDR3: CASSLFQGQNNQPQHF; size: once; D: TRBD1; V: TRBV28; J: TRBJ1-5
DNA: TGTGGCAAAGAAGCGGGGGCCAACGTCCTGACTTTC; CDR3: CGKEAGANVLTF; size: few; D: NA; V: TRBV30; J: TRBJ2-6
DNA: TGTGCCAGCAGGCGAAGATTGGGACAGGGGGTGAACGAGCAGTACTTC; CDR3: CASRRRLGQGVNEQYF; size: NA; D: TRBD1; V: TRBV2; J: TRBJ2-7
DNA: TGTGCCAGCAGTAAGAGGGGGCTGGACACTGAAGCTTTCTTT; CDR3: CASSKRGLDTEAFF; size: NA; D: TRBD1; V: TRBV7-2; J: TRBJ1-1
DNA: TGTGCCAGCAGTTTAAGGACAAGCGGAGGGTCCGTCAACAATGAGCAGTTCTTC; CDR3: CASSLRTSGGSVNNEQFF; size: few; D: NA; V: TRBV28; J: TRBJ2-1
DNA: TGTGCCAGCAGCGCCCGGACAGGGCTGAACACTGAAGCTTTCTTT; CDR3: CASSARTGLNTEAFF; size: few; D: TRBD1; V: TRBV7-6; J: TRBJ1-1
DNA: TGCAGTGCTGACACAGGGGGAGGGCAGTACTTC; CDR3: CSADTGGGQYF; size: NA; D: TRBD1; V: TRBV20-1; J: TRBJ2-7
DNA: TGCAGCGTTGAGGAAGGACTAGCGGGGGTAGACGAGCAGTACTTC; CDR3: CSVEEGLAGVDEQYF; size: NA; D: TRBD2; V: TRBV29-1; J: TRBJ2-7
DNA: TGTGCCTGGAGTGGAACAGGGGGCGGGGGAGAGACCCAGTACTTC; CDR3: CAWSGTGGGGETQYF; size: NA; D: TRBD1; V: TRBV30; J: TRBJ2-5
DNA: TGTGCCAGCAGCCAAAACCCCGCGTTTTATAGCGGGGGGGCCGGGAACATTCAGTACTTC; CDR3: CASSQNPAFYSGGAGNIQYF; size: NA; D: TRBD2; V: TRBV4-2; J: TRBJ2-4
DNA: TGTGCCAGCAGCTTAGCGGGGAGGAGGTCCTACGAGCAGTACTTC; CDR3: CASSLAGRRSYEQYF; size: NA; D: NA; V: TRBV7-2; J: TRBJ2-7
DNA: TGTGCCAGTAGTATTGGACAGGGCCAAGAGACCCAGTACTTC; CDR3: CASSIGQGQETQYF; size: once; D: TRBD1; V: TRBV19; J: TRBJ2-5
DNA: TGCGCCAGCAGCTCGGTAGGAGATGAGCAGTTCTTC; CDR3: CASSSVGDEQFF; size: NA; D: NA; V: TRBV5-1; J: TRBJ2-1
DNA: TGTGCCAGCAGCCAAGTCGGTTCACTAGCGGGGGCCAAAAGCACAGATACGCAGTATTTT; CDR3: CASSQVGSLAGAKSTDTQYF; size: few; D: TRBD2; V: TRBV4-2; J: TRBJ2-3
DNA: TGCGCCAGCAGCCAAGATTGGCGGGCCACCACAGATACGCAGTATTTT; CDR3: CASSQDWRATTDTQYF; size: NA; D: NA; V: TRBV4-3; J: TRBJ2-3
DNA: TGCGCCAGCAGCCGACAGGGGGCGAACACCGGGGAGCTGTTTTTT; CDR3: CASSRQGANTGELFF; size: NA; D: TRBD1; V: TRBV5-1; J: TRBJ2-2